Below, 16 T cell receptor beta chains from the same sample are listed, as sequenced in a study of prognosis after radiotherapy for stage I lung cancer. TCR beta CDR3 was amplified from genomic DNA by two-round multiplex PCR. First-round PCR employed TRBV- and TRBJ-specific primers for each gene. TCRdb re-analysed the multiplex PCR reads in MiXCR, keeping a single row per CDR3 protein. The sample yields around 63,000 distinct CDR3 sequences, roughly 29% seen once. The sequencing here drew on PBMCs, taken before or after stereotactic body radiation therapy (not recorded which). All receptors derive from a donor aged 50 or older with non-small cell lung cancer.

This clonotype has a count of ten or more. V and J are TRBV11-2 and TRBJ1-6; 7 bases are a match to TRBD1. The junction had 7 bases not matched to a gene; V was cut back by 4 bases and J by 7 bases. CDR1 is SGHAT, CDR2 FQNNGV, per germline. The CDR3 runs to 15 residues. The CDR3: CASSSRQGGNSPLHF. The CDR3 DNA follows: TGTGCCAGCAGCTCCCGACAGGGAGGAAATTCACCCCTCCACTTT.

This clonotype was counted many times. The chain employs TRBV7-9 and TRBJ2-1; 9 bases agree with TRBD2. Germline CDR1 is SEHNR and CDR2 is FQNEAQ (reference sequence). After removal of 4 bases from V and 6 bases from J, the junction contained 4 bases not matched to a gene. This CDR3 has 14 residues. CDR3 coding DNA: TGTGCCAGCAGCTCCGGGACTAGCATCAATGAGCAGTTCTTC. It translates to CASSSGTSINEQFF.

The table lists this clonotype with many counts. The rearrangement joins TRBV19 to TRBJ1-6; D call uncertain. CDR3 length equals 13 residues. Germline V CDR1 and CDR2: LNHDA, SQIVND (reference sequence). This CDR3 reads CACSSSYNSPLHF. The CDR3 DNA reads as TGTGCTTGCTCGAGCTCCTATAATTCACCCCTCCACTTT.

On this clonotype itself: It differs at one base from a far larger clone, so likely a read error. V is TRBV6-1 and J is TRBJ1-6; no reliable D call. The CDR3 extends over 13 amino acids. The germline V gene has CDR1 MNHNS and CDR2 SASEGT. V was cut by 5 bases and J by 6 bases, with 8 bases left in between. The CDR3 bases are TGTGCCAGCAGTTTCGGGGTTAATTCACCCCTCCACTTT. It encodes CASSFGVNSPLHF.

Many counts were recorded for this clonotype. This sequence joins TRBV7-2 and TRBJ1-1, with no clear D. This CDR3 spans 14 amino acids. The germline CDR1 and CDR2 sequences are SGHTA and FQGNSA. Trimming left V 5 bases short and J 8 bases short, with 18 bases between. The CDR3, as DNA: TGTGCCAGCAGCCCCATGGTTGCTGGGTTCGAAGCTTTCTTT. As protein: CASSPMVAGFEAFF.

In this sample, this clonotype turned up many times. The V call is TRBV30, the J call TRBJ1-3; maybe TRBD1 (5 bases). Trimming left V 0 bases short and J 5 bases short, with 23 bases between. The CDR3 runs to 18 residues. CDR1 is GTSNPN and CDR2 is SVGIG in the germline V gene (reference sequence). CDR3 nucleotides: TGTGCCTGGAGTGTAATCGCCCGGGGACGGAGTCTGCGAAACACCATATATTTT. Its translation is CAWSVIARGRSLRNTIYF.

In this sample, this clonotype turned up many times. The V and J genes are TRBV20-1 and TRBJ2-3; 9 nucleotides align to TRBD2. The J segment lost 6 bases and the V segment lost 1 base, leaving 8 bases of the junction unmatched. The CDR3 spans 15 residues. Germline V gene sequence: CDR1 DFQATT, CDR2 SNEGSKA (reference sequence). The CDR3 here is CSARGWAGGLDTQYF. CDR3 nucleotides: TGCAGTGCTAGAGGATGGGCGGGGGGGCTGGATACGCAGTATTTT.

This clonotype showed up just a few times. The CDR3 DNA is TGTGCCAGCAGCTCCCTCCCGAGCCCCAACACTGAAGCTTTCTTT. It is translated as CASSSLPSPNTEAFF. The rearrangement joins TRBV14 to TRBJ1-1; the D is unclear. The germline V gene has CDR1 SGHDN and CDR2 FVKESK. This CDR3 contains 15 residues. The V end lost 5 bases, the J end lost 2 bases, and 15 bases lay between the germline ends.

The chain recombines TRBV5-5 with TRBJ1-2; 7 nucleotides agree with TRBD1. V shed 5 bases and J 2 bases; nucleotides not matched to a gene: 9. The CDR3 has 15 amino acids. CDR1 and CDR2 (germline): SGHKS, YYEKEE (reference sequence). The CDR3 sequence: CASRTDGTENYGYTF. CDR3 coding DNA: TGTGCCAGCAGAACGGACGGGACAGAGAACTATGGCTACACCTTC.

This clonotype is medium-sized within its sample. V and J are TRBV6-2 or TRBV6-3 and TRBJ1-6, with D possibly matching TRBD1 (6 bases). Between the trimmed V and J ends, which lost 4 bases and 5 bases, there was a span of 9 bases. CDR1 and CDR2 (germline): MNHEY, SVGEGT. The CDR3 is 14 amino acids. The CDR3 bases are TGTGCCAGCAGTTCGGGACAAAATAATTCACCCCTCCACTTT. Translating it yields CASSSGQNNSPLHF.

This clonotype was recorded at least ten times. This chain connects TRBV12-3 or TRBV12-4 to TRBJ1-4; tentative D call: TRBD1 (5 bases). V shed 5 bases and J shed 8 bases, with 15 bases lying between them. The CDR3 length is 14 residues. Here the CDR3 DNA reads TGTGCCAGCAGTCAGGCAGGGTTTCGAGAAAAACTGTTTTTT. Translation: CASSQAGFREKLFF.

This clonotype came up a few times. This clone may be a read error of a much larger clone one base away. This likely comes from a read error, as the CDR3 has no conserved phenylalanine or tryptophan at its end. This chain links TRBV5-1 with TRBJ1-2, with a weak D call TRBD1 (5 bases). This CDR3 is built from 15 residues. Looked up from germline, CDR1 is SGHRS and CDR2 is YFSETQ. V lost 4 bases and J lost 6, with 19 bases in between. CDR3 sequence (DNA): TGCGCCAGCAGCCCGCGGGGGAGACTTTCTGATGGCTACACCCTC. Protein: CASSPRGRLSDGYTL.

This clonotype was observed at least ten times. This chain uses TRBV12-3 or TRBV12-4 with TRBJ2-2, with D hard to call. This CDR3 spans 13 amino acids. The V end lost 6 bases, the J end lost 3 bases, and 8 bases lay between the germline ends. CDR3 nucleotides: TGTGCCAGCAGCCTGGGGTACACCGGGGAGCTGTTTTTT. Amino acids: CASSLGYTGELFF.

The chain recombines TRBV7-2 with TRBJ2-7; D unclear. This CDR3 has 13 residues. The germline V gene has CDR1 SGHTA and CDR2 FQGNSA. Trimming removed 3 bases from V and 6 bases from J, with 12 bases in between. CDR3 bases: TGTGCCAGCAGCTTGAGGACCTCAAGCGAGCAGTACTTC. Its protein is CASSLRTSSEQYF. Looking up the rest from reference TRBV7-2 and TRBJ2-7 gives the full variable domain: GAGVSQSPSNKVTEKGKDVELRCDPISGHTALYWYRQSLGQGLEFLIYFQGNSAPDKSGLPSDRFSAERTGGSVSTLTIQRTQQEDSAVYLCASSLRTSSEQYFGPGTRLTVT.

This chain uses TRBV6-9 with TRBJ1-6; a weak D match, TRBD1 (5 bases). Between the trimmed V and J ends, which lost 4 bases and 14 bases, there was a span of 18 bases. From germline, CDR1 is MNHGY and CDR2 SVAAGI. CDR3 size: 14 residues. The CDR3 region is CASSLGQGKFTLHF. CDR3 sequence (DNA): TGTGCCAGCAGTTTAGGGCAGGGAAAATTCACCCTCCACTTT.

This clonotype has at least ten counts. The chain employs TRBV28 and TRBJ2-2; no clear D gene. The CDR3 extends over 13 amino acids. Trimming cost V 6 bases and J 6 bases, with 11 bases left between them. The germline gives CDR1 MDHEN, CDR2 SYDVKM. CDR3 sequence: CASSRPLPGELFF. CDR3 sequence (DNA): TGTGCCAGCAGCCGACCCCTCCCCGGGGAGCTGTTTTTT.